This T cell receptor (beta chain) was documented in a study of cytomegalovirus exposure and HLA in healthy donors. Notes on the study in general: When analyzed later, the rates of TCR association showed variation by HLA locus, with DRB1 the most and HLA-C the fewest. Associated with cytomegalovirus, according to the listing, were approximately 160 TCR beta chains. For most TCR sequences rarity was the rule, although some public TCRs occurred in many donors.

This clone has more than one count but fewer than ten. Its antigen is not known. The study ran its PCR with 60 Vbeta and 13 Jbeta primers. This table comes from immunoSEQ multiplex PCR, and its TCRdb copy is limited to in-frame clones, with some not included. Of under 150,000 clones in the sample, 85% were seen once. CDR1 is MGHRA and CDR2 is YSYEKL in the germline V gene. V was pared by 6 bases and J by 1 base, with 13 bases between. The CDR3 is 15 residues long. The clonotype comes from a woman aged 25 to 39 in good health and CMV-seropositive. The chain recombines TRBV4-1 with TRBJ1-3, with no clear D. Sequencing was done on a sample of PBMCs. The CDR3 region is CASSSLLLSGNTIYF. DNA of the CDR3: TGCGCCAGCAGTTCCCTTCTTCTTTCTGGAAACACCATATATTTT.